The rows below give T cell receptor beta chains drawn from one sample of a study of T-cell reconstitution after alpha-beta-depleted transplantation in children. One entry per CDR3 protein, called by TCRdb with MiXCR from the PCR reads. In the table there are 400,000 to 450,000 distinct CDR3 sequences, roughly 44% of which are singletons. The specimen was PBMCs, collected before TCRalphabeta/CD19-depleted stem cell transplant. The receptors come from a girl aged 2 to 10 with aplastic anemia, due to receive a stem cell transplant. Each CDR3 is given with its conserved first and last residue. Each record gives: clone size, J gene, V gene, D gene, CDR3 protein, CDR3 DNA. A D gene is named only where the DNA matches it firmly. Clone sizes are given selectively: once, few, many, or a class where the clone is expanded.

clone size: once; J gene: TRBJ2-7; V gene: TRBV29-1; D gene: TRBD1; CDR3 protein: CSVDSQGAGEQYF; CDR3 DNA: TGCAGCGTTGACTCCCAGGGGGCTGGGGAGCAGTACTTC
clone size: few; J gene: TRBJ2-7; V gene: TRBV14; D gene: TRBD2; CDR3 protein: CASSQDAGLAGIISYEQYF; CDR3 DNA: TGTGCCAGCAGCCAGGACGCGGGACTAGCGGGAATAATCTCCTACGAGCAGTACTTC
clone size: once; J gene: TRBJ2-5; V gene: TRBV5-1; D gene: .; CDR3 protein: CASSLAVFLQQETQYF; CDR3 DNA: TGCGCCAGCAGCTTGGCCGTTTTCCTGCAGCAAGAGACCCAGTACTTC
clone size: many; J gene: TRBJ2-1; V gene: TRBV7-2; D gene: TRBD2; CDR3 protein: CASSLALLAGDSYNEQFF; CDR3 DNA: TGTGCCAGCAGCTTAGCGCTTTTAGCGGGAGACTCCTACAATGAGCAGTTCTTC
clone size: few; J gene: TRBJ2-1; V gene: TRBV10-2; D gene: TRBD2; CDR3 protein: CASSVGTSGRNEQFF; CDR3 DNA: TGCGCCAGCAGTGTGGGGACTAGCGGGAGGAATGAGCAGTTCTTC
clone size: many; J gene: TRBJ2-7; V gene: TRBV20-1; D gene: TRBD2; CDR3 protein: CSAFPSGGAGYEQYF; CDR3 DNA: TGCAGTGCTTTCCCTAGCGGAGGAGCCGGGTACGAGCAGTACTTC
clone size: many; J gene: TRBJ2-3; V gene: TRBV7-3; D gene: TRBD2; CDR3 protein: CASSLTSGIGTDTQYF; CDR3 DNA: TGTGCCAGCAGCTTAACCAGCGGGATAGGTACAGATACGCAGTATTTT
clone size: .; J gene: TRBJ2-7; V gene: TRBV5-6; D gene: .; CDR3 protein: CASSLAEGPDEQYF; CDR3 DNA: TGTGCCAGCAGCTTAGCCGAAGGGCCAGACGAGCAGTACTTC
clone size: .; J gene: TRBJ2-3; V gene: TRBV7-3; D gene: TRBD2; CDR3 protein: CASSLMTSGRKDTQYF; CDR3 DNA: TGTGCCAGCAGCTTAATGACTAGCGGGAGGAAAGATACGCAGTATTTT
clone size: .; J gene: TRBJ2-5; V gene: TRBV10-2; D gene: TRBD2; CDR3 protein: CASSGVLGSERGGRETQYF; CDR3 DNA: TGCGCCAGCAGTGGGGTATTAGGTTCGGAGCGGGGGGGCAGGGAGACCCAGTACTTC
clone size: .; J gene: TRBJ1-5; V gene: TRBV20-1; D gene: .; CDR3 protein: CSAGPGRGNQPQHF; CDR3 DNA: TGCAGTGCTGGCCCCGGTAGGGGGAATCAGCCCCAGCATTTT
clone size: few; J gene: TRBJ2-2; V gene: TRBV7-2; D gene: .; CDR3 protein: CASSPLGPGELFF; CDR3 DNA: TGTGCCAGCAGCCCGTTAGGGCCGGGGGAGCTGTTTTTT
clone size: .; J gene: TRBJ2-1; V gene: TRBV5-1; D gene: TRBD2; CDR3 protein: CASSFGGRDTYNEQFF; CDR3 DNA: TGCGCCAGCAGCTTTGGCGGGAGGGATACCTACAATGAGCAGTTCTTC
clone size: few; J gene: TRBJ2-1; V gene: TRBV4-1; D gene: TRBD1; CDR3 protein: CASSPNRQGHEQFF; CDR3 DNA: TGCGCCAGCAGCCCAAATCGACAGGGCCATGAGCAGTTCTTC
clone size: many; J gene: TRBJ2-3; V gene: TRBV5-1; D gene: TRBD2; CDR3 protein: CASSLAGGGTDTQYF; CDR3 DNA: TGTGCCAGCAGCTTAGCGGGAGGGGGCACAGATACGCAGTATTTT
clone size: many; J gene: TRBJ2-7; V gene: TRBV5-1; D gene: .; CDR3 protein: CASSIRDMGYEQYF; CDR3 DNA: TGCGCCAGCAGCATCCGGGACATGGGCTACGAGCAGTACTTC
clone size: few; J gene: TRBJ2-5; V gene: TRBV28; D gene: .; CDR3 protein: CASSLRSALQETQYF; CDR3 DNA: TGTGCCAGCAGTTTAAGGTCGGCTCTACAAGAGACCCAGTACTTC
clone size: .; J gene: TRBJ2-1; V gene: TRBV29-1; D gene: .; CDR3 protein: CSVVETAGTEQFF; CDR3 DNA: TGCAGCGTTGTTGAGACTGCAGGCACTGAGCAGTTCTTC
clone size: many; J gene: TRBJ1-1; V gene: TRBV5-1; D gene: .; CDR3 protein: CASSLEQGIGGTEAFF; CDR3 DNA: TGCGCCAGCAGCTTGGAACAGGGTATCGGTGGCACTGAAGCTTTCTTT
clone size: .; J gene: TRBJ2-3; V gene: TRBV29-1; D gene: TRBD2; CDR3 protein: CSVEDGLAGLSTDTQYF; CDR3 DNA: TGCAGCGTTGAAGACGGACTAGCGGGTTTAAGCACAGATACGCAGTATTTT
clone size: few; J gene: TRBJ2-2; V gene: TRBV11-2; D gene: .; CDR3 protein: CASNGRGRGLTGELFF; CDR3 DNA: TGTGCCAGCAACGGGCGGGGGAGGGGGCTCACCGGGGAGCTGTTTTTT
clone size: .; J gene: TRBJ1-1; V gene: TRBV15; D gene: .; CDR3 protein: CATSRDLGGGELWYTEAFF; CDR3 DNA: TGTGCCACCAGCAGAGATTTAGGAGGGGGTGAGTTATGGTACACTGAAGCTTTCTTT
clone size: .; J gene: TRBJ2-7; V gene: TRBV10-3; D gene: TRBD1; CDR3 protein: CAISESRTGVMSEQYF; CDR3 DNA: TGTGCCATCAGTGAGTCAAGGACAGGGGTGATGAGCGAGCAGTACTTC
clone size: .; J gene: TRBJ1-1; V gene: TRBV20-1; D gene: .; CDR3 protein: CSASPGANTEAFF; CDR3 DNA: TGCAGTGCTAGCCCAGGGGCGAACACTGAAGCTTTCTTT
clone size: many; J gene: TRBJ1-2; V gene: TRBV12-3/TRBV12-4; D gene: .; CDR3 protein: CASTSAGRPYGYTF; CDR3 DNA: TGTGCCAGCACCAGTGCGGGGCGCCCCTATGGCTACACCTTC
clone size: .; J gene: TRBJ2-2; V gene: TRBV15; D gene: TRBD2; CDR3 protein: CATSRVGAGLDTGELFF; CDR3 DNA: TGTGCCACCAGCAGAGTGGGAGCGGGACTCGATACCGGGGAGCTGTTTTTT
clone size: .; J gene: TRBJ2-1; V gene: TRBV9; D gene: .; CDR3 protein: CASSPWDRGYNEQFF; CDR3 DNA: TGTGCCAGCAGCCCCTGGGACCGGGGTTACAATGAGCAGTTCTTC
clone size: many; J gene: TRBJ2-7; V gene: TRBV3-1; D gene: .; CDR3 protein: CASSPRSSYEQYF; CDR3 DNA: TGTGCCAGCAGCCCAAGGTCATCCTACGAGCAGTACTTC
clone size: .; J gene: TRBJ2-1; V gene: TRBV12-3/TRBV12-4; D gene: TRBD1; CDR3 protein: CASSPDRDEQFF; CDR3 DNA: TGTGCCAGCAGCCCCGACAGGGATGAGCAGTTCTTC
clone size: many; J gene: TRBJ2-6; V gene: TRBV4-2; D gene: .; CDR3 protein: CASSQVRGTSGANVLTF; CDR3 DNA: TGTGCCAGCAGCCAAGTTCGAGGGACCTCTGGGGCCAACGTCCTGACTTTC
clone size: .; J gene: TRBJ1-2; V gene: TRBV6-1; D gene: .; CDR3 protein: CASSEAEGTF; CDR3 DNA: TGTGCCAGCAGTGAAGCCGAAGGCACCTTC
clone size: many; J gene: TRBJ2-3; V gene: TRBV9; D gene: TRBD2; CDR3 protein: CASSKTSTSSTDTQYF; CDR3 DNA: TGTGCCAGCAGTAAGACTAGCACCTCTAGCACAGATACGCAGTATTTT
clone size: .; J gene: TRBJ2-5; V gene: TRBV7-6; D gene: TRBD1; CDR3 protein: CASSPVGTGWFQETQYF; CDR3 DNA: TGTGCCAGCAGCCCCGTGGGGACAGGGTGGTTTCAAGAGACCCAGTACTTC
clone size: once; J gene: TRBJ2-3; V gene: TRBV5-1; D gene: TRBD2; CDR3 protein: CASSFGLAGFSSRDTQYF; CDR3 DNA: TGCGCCAGCAGCTTCGGACTAGCGGGGTTCTCATCACGGGATACGCAGTATTTT
clone size: .; J gene: TRBJ2-1; V gene: TRBV4-2; D gene: TRBD2; CDR3 protein: CASSQALAEFYNEQFF; CDR3 DNA: TGTGCCAGCAGCCAAGCCCTAGCGGAGTTTTACAATGAGCAGTTCTTC
clone size: .; J gene: TRBJ1-2; V gene: TRBV20-1; D gene: .; CDR3 protein: CSANRRGRGYGYTF; CDR3 DNA: TGCAGTGCTAATCGCAGGGGAAGAGGGTATGGCTACACCTTC